Shown below are 31 T cell receptor beta chains from a single sample sequenced in a study of blood T cell repertoires in COVID-19 (dated by TCRdb to 2018 to 2020). Libraries were made using the immunoSEQ multiplex PCR assay. This is the immuneACCESS table as TCRdb keeps it, with only in-frame sequences that have V and J called. A part of the clones is gone; compared with another copy, unresolved V genes explain less than half, and the rest is unexplained. The table for this sample lists approximately 60,000 clones; under 85% of them were counted only once. The ten largest clonotypes hold around 21% of the sample. The sample comprised peripheral blood. Every receptor here comes from a woman of 80 years or more with active or convalescent COVID-19.

The chain has TRBV19 and TRBJ1-4; possibly TRBD1 for D (5 bases). Looked up from germline, CDR1 is LNHDA and CDR2 is SQIVND (reference sequence). V lost 3 bases and J lost 5, with 10 bases in between. The CDR3 contains 14 residues. CDR3 DNA sequence: TGTGCCAGTAGTATCTTGGCAGGGAATGAAAAACTGTTTTTT. This encodes CASSILAGNEKLFF.

The rearrangement links TRBV4-1 to TRBJ2-5; 13 nucleotides align to TRBD2. The CDR3 is 18 amino acids. Per germline, CDR1 MGHRA and CDR2 YSYEKL. Trimming at V came to 5 bases and at J to 2 bases, leaving 11 bases not matched to a gene. In nucleotides, the CDR3 is TGCGCCAGCAGCAACCGGAGGGGGACTAGCGGGGTACAAGAGACCCAGTACTTC. Translating gives CASSNRRGTSGVQETQYF.

As regards this clone: The same CDR3 can be traced to other DNA sequences in this sample. The gene calls are TRBV5-1 and TRBJ2-3; D may be TRBD2 (5 bases). The V and J ends lost 4 bases and 2 bases respectively, with 8 bases between them. This CDR3 contains 13 residues. Per the germline V gene, CDR1 is SGHRS and CDR2 is YFSETQ. This chain's CDR3 is CASSPGYTDTQYF. CDR3 nucleotides: TGCGCCAGCAGCCCGGGGTACACAGATACGCAGTATTTT.

This chain joins TRBV6-5 and TRBJ1-1; D possibly corresponds to TRBD1 (5 bases). Germline V gives CDR1 MNHEY, CDR2 SVGAGI. The CDR3 is 14 amino acids. The ends were cut back, 6 bases at V and 4 bases at J, with 15 bases in the middle. The CDR3 nucleotides are TGTGCCAGCAGCCGAGGCGGGGGAGTCACTGAAGCTTTCTTT. It yields the protein CASSRGGGVTEAFF.

The gene calls are TRBV15 and TRBJ2-7; 7 bases line up with TRBD1. Per the germline V gene, CDR1 is LNHNV and CDR2 is YYDKDF (reference sequence). The CDR3 has 14 amino acids. With V trimmed by 6 bases and J by 5 bases, 10 bases remained unmatched. The CDR3 DNA reads as TGTGCCACCAGACAGGGGTCCTTAGCCGACGAGCAGTACTTC. Protein sequence: CATRQGSLADEQYF.

The chain carries TRBV5-5 and TRBJ2-7; D is perhaps TRBD1 (6 bases). Trimming stripped 2 bases from V and 2 bases from J, with 14 bases between. Germline CDR1 and CDR2: SGHKS and YYEKEE (reference sequence). The CDR3 runs 15 residues. Here the CDR3 DNA reads TGTGCCAGCAGCTTAGCACAGGGCAATCCCTACGAGCAGTACTTC. Encoded protein: CASSLAQGNPYEQYF.

The chain couples TRBV4-1 to TRBJ1-2; D is possibly TRBD1 (5 bases). This CDR3 has 15 residues. Deletions cut 1 base from V and 2 bases from J, with 11 bases between. Germline CDR1 MGHRA, CDR2 YSYEKL. DNA of the CDR3: TGCGCCAGCAGCCAAGCCGGCGGGGACAACTATGGCTACACCTTC. This encodes CASSQAGGDNYGYTF.

The chain is built from TRBV3-1 (or the pseudogene TRBV3-2) and TRBJ1-4; TRBD1 might be the D (5 bases). Trimming removed 2 bases at V and 0 bases at J, with 10 bases between. Per germline, CDR1 LGHDT and CDR2 YNNKEL (reference sequence). This CDR3 has 16 residues. CDR3 residues: CASSQLGAATNEKLFF. In nucleotides, the CDR3 is TGTGCCAGCAGCCAACTTGGGGCCGCAACTAATGAAAAACTGTTTTTT.

The rearrangement links TRBV12-5 to TRBJ1-5; 7 bases agree with TRBD1. With 6 bases clipped from V and 2 bases from J, the junction kept 4 bases outside the gene matches. The CDR3 is 14 amino acids. In germline, CDR1 is LGHNT, CDR2 FRNRAP. In DNA, the CDR3 is TGTGCTAGTGGCGACAGGGCGGGCAATCAGCCCCAGCATTTT. Its protein is CASGDRAGNQPQHF.

This clone was counted once. V and J are TRBV3-1 (or the pseudogene TRBV3-2) and TRBJ1-1; D gene ambiguous. The length of the CDR3 is 14 residues. Between the trimmed V and J ends, which lost 6 bases and 1 base, there was a span of 12 bases. Germline V gene lookup returns CDR1 LGHDT and CDR2 YNNKEL (reference sequence). The CDR3 region is CASSRHLPNTEAFF. DNA for the CDR3: TGTGCCAGCAGTCGACACTTACCGAACACTGAAGCTTTCTTT.

This chain joins TRBV5-1 and TRBJ2-3; TRBD1 matches 8 bases. The CDR3 sequence is 16 residues long. Per germline, CDR1 SGHRS and CDR2 YFSETQ. J was trimmed by 2 bases and V by 0 bases; bases with no gene match: 5. The CDR3 region is CASSLDPGGLTDTQYF. The CDR3 bases are TGCGCCAGCAGCTTGGATCCAGGGGGCCTCACAGATACGCAGTATTTT.

The genes are TRBV5-6 and TRBJ1-5; D possibly corresponds to TRBD1 (6 bases). The CDR3 contains 15 residues. Looked up from germline, CDR1 is SGHDT and CDR2 is YYEEEE. Trimming took 5 bases from V and 4 from J, leaving 16 bases between them. The CDR3 is CASSLWTVRNQPQHF. DNA of the CDR3: TGTGCCAGCAGTTTATGGACAGTGCGAAATCAGCCCCAGCATTTT.

This rearrangement joins TRBV10-2 to TRBJ1-1; D ambiguous. Deletions cut 5 bases from V and 5 bases from J, with 9 bases between. Germline V CDR1 and CDR2: WSHSY, SAAADI. This CDR3 region has 12 residues. CDR3 sequence (DNA): TGCGCCAGCAGTAGAACTCGGACTGAAGCTTTCTTT. Translation gives CASSRTRTEAFF.

The CDR3 DNA reads as TGCAGTGCAGGGATGAACACTGAAGCTTTCTTT. Residues: CSAGMNTEAFF. The V gene is TRBV29-1, the J gene TRBJ1-1; TRBD1 is a possible D gene (5 bases). This CDR3 is built from 11 residues. Per the germline V gene, CDR1 is SQVTM and CDR2 is ANQGSEA.

This rearrangement joins TRBV6-5 to TRBJ1-5, with D maybe TRBD1 (6 bases). The V and J ends lost 8 bases and 7 bases respectively, with 15 bases between them. The CDR3 runs to 13 residues. Looked up from germline, CDR1 is MNHEY and CDR2 is SVGAGI. The CDR3 loop reads CASSTGLRQPQHF. CDR3 DNA sequence: TGTGCCAGCTCTACAGGGTTAAGGCAGCCCCAGCATTTT.

The chain couples TRBV5-6 to TRBJ1-1; 9 bases line up with TRBD1. The CDR3 contains 15 residues. CDR1 is SGHDT, CDR2 YYEEEE, per germline. V lost 2 bases and J lost 7; bases outside the gene matches: 9. The CDR3 DNA reads TGTGCCAGCAGCTTAGGGACAGGGAGGATGGGTGAAGCTTTCTTT. This sequence encodes CASSLGTGRMGEAFF.

The rearrangement uses TRBV2 and TRBJ2-1; 11 nucleotides agree with TRBD2. The V gene's germline CDR1 is SNHLY and CDR2 FYNNEI. The CDR3 has 16 amino acids. J was trimmed by 5 bases and V by 6 bases; bases with no gene match: 9. This CDR3 is CASRDLAGGPDNEQFF. DNA of the CDR3: TGTGCCAGCAGAGACTTAGCGGGGGGGCCTGACAATGAGCAGTTCTTC. Combining the CDR3 with reference TRBV2 and TRBJ2-1 gives the whole variable domain EPEVTQTPSHQVTQMGQEVILRCVPISNHLYFYWYRQILGQKVEFLVSFYNNEISEKSEIFDDQFSVERPDGSNFTLKIRSTKLEDSAMYFCASRDLAGGPDNEQFFGPGTRLTVL.

This clone was detected a few times. The chain carries TRBV7-9 and TRBJ1-2, with TRBD1 identical over 8 bases. CDR1 and CDR2 from the germline V gene are SEHNR and FQNEAQ (reference sequence). J gave up 8 bases and V 5 bases, and 10 bases lay outside the gene matches. The CDR3 totals 14 residues. DNA for the CDR3: TGTGCCAGCAGCCAAGACAGGGGCAAGGAAGGCTACACCTTC. It translates to CASSQDRGKEGYTF.

The chain employs TRBV5-1 and TRBJ2-3; the D is unclear. The CDR3 consists of 14 residues. Germline lookup yields CDR1 SGHRS and CDR2 YFSETQ. V was clipped by 0 bases and J by 2 bases, with 7 bases between them. The CDR3 region is CASSLDRPTDTQYF. The CDR3 DNA is TGCGCCAGCAGCTTGGACAGACCCACAGATACGCAGTATTTT.

This chain connects TRBV9 to TRBJ2-7, with TRBD2 matching 9 bases. The germline V gene has CDR1 SGDLS and CDR2 YYNGEE. The CDR3 totals 17 residues. Trimming took 0 bases from V and 5 from J; bases not matched to a gene: 12. The CDR3: CASSVAGGGAGSDEQYF. CDR3 nucleotides: TGTGCCAGCAGCGTAGCAGGCGGGGGGGCTGGATCCGACGAGCAGTACTTC.

This chain joins TRBV4-1 and TRBJ1-1; D possibly corresponds to TRBD1 (5 bases). Germline V lookup: CDR1 MGHRA, CDR2 YSYEKL. The V gene lost 2 bases and the J gene lost 8 bases, with 24 bases spanning the gap. The CDR3 spans 17 residues. The CDR3 region is CASSQNRPRRPDPEAFF. CDR3 bases: TGCGCCAGCAGCCAAAACAGGCCCCGTAGACCCGATCCCGAAGCTTTCTTT.

This chain links TRBV19 with TRBJ1-1; D is possibly TRBD1 (5 bases). Germline loops: CDR1 LNHDA, CDR2 SQIVND (reference sequence). The CDR3 spans 15 residues. The ends were cut back, 6 bases at V and 5 bases at J, with 19 bases in the middle. CDR3: CASRTLAGIETEAFF. The CDR3, as DNA: TGTGCCAGTAGGACCCTCGCAGGGATTGAAACTGAAGCTTTCTTT.

The chain carries TRBV5-1 and TRBJ1-1, with D perhaps TRBD1 (5 bases). Trimming pared 0 bases from V and 3 bases from J, leaving 12 bases between. This CDR3 contains 15 residues. Germline lookup yields CDR1 SGHRS and CDR2 YFSETQ. CDR3 DNA sequence: TGCGCCAGCAGCTTGGTCCCAGGGCCCGACACTGAAGCTTTCTTT. Translation: CASSLVPGPDTEAFF. The full variable domain, rest sourced from reference TRBV5-1 and TRBJ1-1, is KAGVTQTPRYLIKTRGQQVTLSCSPISGHRSVSWYQQTPGQGLQFLFEYFSETQRNKGNFPGRFSGRQFSNSRSEMNVSTLELGDSALYLCASSLVPGPDTEAFFGQGTRLTVV.

The CDR3: CASSLGRAGADTQYF. CDR3 nucleotide sequence: TGCGCCAGCAGCTTGGGTCGGGCGGGGGCAGATACGCAGTATTTT. The genes are TRBV5-1 and TRBJ2-3, with 7 bases identical to TRBD2. Germline CDR1 is SGHRS and CDR2 is YFSETQ. The CDR3 consists of 15 residues. The V segment lost 0 bases and the J segment 4 bases; nucleotides outside the gene matches: 5.

The chain joins TRBV13 to TRBJ1-1, with 10 bases that match TRBD1. CDR3 size: 13 residues. V shed 3 bases, J shed 6 bases, and the junction held 1 base outside the gene matches. CDR1 is PRHDT and CDR2 is FYEKMQ in the germline V gene (reference sequence). The CDR3 reads CASSFGTGAEAFF. The DNA for the CDR3 is TGTGCCAGCAGCTTCGGGACAGGGGCTGAAGCTTTCTTT.

The rearrangement uses TRBV2 and TRBJ1-5; D ambiguous. The V end lost 8 bases, the J end lost 2 bases, and 10 bases lay between the germline ends. This CDR3 is built from 13 residues. Germline V gene data show CDR1 as SNHLY and CDR2 as FYNNEI. CDR3 DNA sequence: TGTGCCAGCCGGGTCGAGGGCAATCAGCCCCAGCATTTT. Its protein product is CASRVEGNQPQHF.

The chain recombines TRBV2 with TRBJ1-6; 7 bases map to TRBD1. Trimming took 5 bases from V and 0 from J; bases not matched to a gene: 7. CDR1 is SNHLY and CDR2 is FYNNEI in the germline V gene. This CDR3 has 17 amino acids. For the CDR3, the DNA is TGTGCCAGCAGTCCTGGGGGACAGAGCTCCTATAATTCACCCCTCCACTTT. Its translation is CASSPGGQSSYNSPLHF. Complete variable domain (other parts from reference TRBV2 and TRBJ1-6): EPEVTQTPSHQVTQMGQEVILRCVPISNHLYFYWYRQILGQKVEFLVSFYNNEISEKSEIFDDQFSVERPDGSNFTLKIRSTKLEDSAMYFCASSPGGQSSYNSPLHFGNGTRLTVT.

The CDR3 is CATSSTGYTGELFF. The CDR3 coding sequence is TGTGCCACCAGTTCGACAGGGTACACCGGGGAGCTGTTTTTT. The genes are TRBV24-1 and TRBJ2-2, with TRBD1 identical over 7 bases. The CDR3 sequence is 14 residues long. Unmatched junction bases numbered 3, after V lost 6 bases and J lost 3 bases. Germline lookup yields CDR1 KGHDR and CDR2 SFDVKD.

V and J are TRBV6-6 and TRBJ1-1; D call uncertain. CDR1 MNHNY and CDR2 SVGAGI come from the germline V gene (reference sequence). Trimming took 6 bases from V and 1 from J, leaving 12 bases between them. The CDR3 covers 14 residues. CDR3 bases: TGTGCCAGCAGCAAAGGACTGAGGAACACTGAAGCTTTCTTT. Translation gives CASSKGLRNTEAFF.

The chain uses TRBV3-1 (or the pseudogene TRBV3-2) and TRBJ1-2; D not resolved. Between the trimmed V and J ends, which lost 2 bases and 7 bases, there was a span of 11 bases. The germline gives CDR1 LGHDT, CDR2 YNNKEL (reference sequence). The CDR3 covers 13 residues. The DNA of the CDR3 is TGTGCCAGCAGCCAAACCCGGGAGGGTGGCTACACCTTC. Translation gives CASSQTREGGYTF.

V and J are TRBV4-1 and TRBJ2-5; 11 nucleotides line up with TRBD2. The germline CDR1 and CDR2 sequences are MGHRA and YSYEKL. There are 17 residues in the CDR3. V gave up 4 bases and J gave up 1 base; unmatched junction bases: 8. In DNA, the CDR3 is TGCGCCAGCAGCCTCTGGGGTAGCGGGGGGGCCCAAGAGACCCAGTACTTC. This translates into CASSLWGSGGAQETQYF.